These 23 T cell receptor beta chains originate from one sample sequenced in a study of CD8+CD57+ T cells in acquired aplastic anemia. The study profiled TCR beta VDJ and CDR3 using genomic DNA as template. Using its own MiXCR run on the reads, TCRdb lists one record per CDR3 protein. There are around 200,000 distinct CDR3 sequences in the sample; less than 65% occur only once, and 15% to 20% lies in the top ten. Source material: sorted CD4+, CD8+, or CD8+CD57+ T cells (not recorded which) from PBMCs. Receptor source: a human donor in good health, serving as a control.

Remarks on this clonotype: The junction shows a germline mismatch at one end, possibly a read error. The chain employs TRBV7-2 and TRBJ1-3, with TRBD1 identical over 8 bases. This CDR3 region has 16 residues. The V gene's germline CDR1 is SGHTA and CDR2 FQGNSA. CDR3 amino acids: CASSPRTGKTKNTIYF. As DNA, the CDR3 is TGTGCCAGCAGCCCTCGGACAGGGAAGACCAAAAACACCATATACTTT.

This clonotype has ten or more counts. V usage is TRBV12-3 or TRBV12-4 and J usage is TRBJ1-1, with TRBD1 identical over 10 bases. This CDR3 region has 15 residues. V gave up 7 bases and J gave up 4 bases; unmatched junction bases: 9. The CDR3 bases are TGTGCCAGCAATCCTCCCGGGACAGGGGTCACTGAAGCTTTCTTT. As protein: CASNPPGTGVTEAFF.

Regarding this clonotype: Because it lacks the conserved phenylalanine or tryptophan at the end, this CDR3 is likely a read error. This chain connects TRBV19 to TRBJ2-5, with 8 bases identical to TRBD1. The CDR3 has 14 residues. V was pared by 1 base and J by 4 bases, with 2 bases of the junction left unmatched. Germline CDR1 reads LNHDA; CDR2 reads SQIVND (reference sequence). The CDR3 spells CASSIGQGRETQYS. The CDR3 DNA reads TGTGCCAGTAGTATAGGACAGGGGAGAGAGACCCAGTACTCC.

This clonotype was counted ten times or more. This rearrangement joins TRBV15 to TRBJ2-7; 8 positions match TRBD1. The germline V gene has CDR1 LNHNV and CDR2 YYDKDF (reference sequence). The V gene end was trimmed by 0 bases and the J gene end by 6 bases; junction bases not matched to a gene: 10. This CDR3 has 16 amino acids. CDR3 protein: CATSRDPGQGTAEQYF. The CDR3 DNA reads TGTGCCACCAGCAGAGATCCAGGACAGGGTACAGCCGAGCAGTACTTC.

The V and J genes are TRBV7-2 and TRBJ1-2; no clear D. The CDR3 has 13 residues. Germline CDR1 reads SGHTA; CDR2 reads FQGNSA. V was clipped by 8 bases and J by 6 bases, with 16 bases between them. As DNA, the CDR3 is TGTGCCAGCCAGGACGGCGGGTATGATGGCTACACCTTC. This sequence encodes CASQDGGYDGYTF. Drawing the rest from reference TRBV7-2 and TRBJ1-2, the complete variable domain is GAGVSQSPSNKVTEKGKDVELRCDPISGHTALYWYRQSLGQGLEFLIYFQGNSAPDKSGLPSDRFSAERTGGSVSTLTIQRTQQEDSAVYLCASQDGGYDGYTFGSGTRLTVV.

Comments on this clonotype: The CDR3 ends on some other residue instead of the conserved phenylalanine or tryptophan, so this is likely a read error. The DNA is left out, because the CDR3 cannot be placed on it with certainty; the CDR3 is given as TCRdb lists it. The rearrangement links TRBV5-5 to TRBJ2-6. The germline CDR1 and CDR2 sequences are SGHKS and YYEKEE (reference sequence). Counting both end residues, the CDR3 totals 15 amino acids. This CDR3 is CASSFGTSGANVLVL.

This clonotype was seen repeatedly, ten times or more. CDR3 DNA: TGCGCCAGCAGCCTGGGCGGGACGGACGGTGAAGCTTTCTTT. As protein: CASSLGGTDGEAFF. V is TRBV5-1 and J is TRBJ1-1, with TRBD1 as a possible D gene (5 bases). The germline V and J ends were trimmed by 4 bases and 7 bases, with 17 bases remaining between them. The CDR3 is 14 amino acids. From germline, CDR1 is SGHRS and CDR2 YFSETQ.

Notes on this clonotype: This may be a read error, as it is one base from a much larger clone. The chain recombines TRBV5-8 with TRBJ1-4; 11 bases are shared with TRBD1. The J segment lost 4 bases and the V segment lost 4 bases, leaving 6 bases of the junction unmatched. Germline CDR1 reads SGHTS; CDR2 reads YDEGEE. The CDR3 runs 16 residues. The CDR3 DNA follows: TGTGCCAGCAGCCGCGGACAGGGGGCCGGTAATGAAAAACTGTTTTTT. This encodes CASSRGQGAGNEKLFF.

The chain employs TRBV12-3 or TRBV12-4 and TRBJ2-1; the D gene is possibly TRBD1 (6 bases). The CDR3 runs 12 residues. V was cut by 6 bases and J by 9 bases, with 12 bases left in between. CDR3 DNA: TGTGCCAGCAGCTCGACAGGTATTGAGCAGTTCTTC. Translating gives CASSSTGIEQFF.

In its sample, this clonotype was seen many times. The rearrangement joins TRBV18 to TRBJ1-6, with a possible D match to TRBD1 (5 bases). This CDR3 is 14 amino acids long. V lost 3 bases, J lost 7 bases, and 10 bases lay in between. Germline CDR1 is KGHSH and CDR2 is LQKENI. The CDR3 sequence is CASSPGTANSPLHF. The CDR3 DNA reads TGTGCCAGCTCACCTGGGACGGCCAATTCACCCCTCCACTTT.

Concerning this clonotype: One end of the junction does not line up with germline, which may come from a read error. The V gene is TRBV18, the J gene TRBJ1-3; D is undetermined. The length of the CDR3 is 15 residues. CDR1 and CDR2 (germline): KGHSH, LQKENI. The CDR3 loop reads CASSPQGSAGSTIYF. CDR3 DNA sequence: TGTGCCAGCTCACCACAAGGGAGTGCTGGAAGCACCATATATTTT.

This rearrangement joins TRBV20-1 to TRBJ1-5; D is uncertain. The CDR3 runs 12 residues. The V end was cut by 3 bases, the J end by 5 bases, with 8 bases between. The germline CDR1 and CDR2 sequences are DFQATT and SNEGSKA (reference sequence). The CDR3 reads CSASGPDQPQHF. DNA for the CDR3: TGCAGTGCTAGTGGTCCGGATCAGCCCCAGCATTTT.

The chain is built from TRBV9 and TRBJ1-1; TRBD1 aligns across 8 bases. The V gene end was trimmed by 4 bases and the J gene end by 11 bases; junction bases not matched to a gene: 10. The CDR3 sequence is 13 residues long. The germline V gene encodes CDR1 SGDLS and CDR2 YYNGEE. The CDR3 DNA is TGTGCCAGCAGCCCGCGACAGGGGTTAGGCGCTTTCTTT. It specifies CASSPRQGLGAFF. Filled out from reference TRBV9 and TRBJ1-1, the complete variable domain reads DSGVTQTPKHLITATGQRVTLRCSPRSGDLSVYWYQQSLDQGLQFLIQYYNGEERAKGNILERFSAQQFPDLHSELNLSSLELGDSALYFCASSPRQGLGAFFGQGTRLTVV.

The V gene is TRBV19, the J gene TRBJ1-5, with 10 bases that match TRBD1. Trimming took 9 bases from V and 1 from J; bases not matched to a gene: 15. The germline gives CDR1 LNHDA, CDR2 SQIVND (reference sequence). This CDR3 has 18 residues. The CDR3 DNA sequence: TGTGCCAGCCGTCCCGGGACAGGGGTCCCTCTCAGCAATCAGCCCCAGCATTTT. Translation: CASRPGTGVPLSNQPQHF.

The chain uses TRBV9 and TRBJ1-3; D gene uncertain. The CDR3 covers 14 residues. Germline assignment: CDR1 SGDLS and CDR2 YYNGEE. V was pared by 1 base and J by 2 bases, with 7 bases between. The CDR3 DNA is TGTGCCAGCAGCGTAAGGACCGCTGGAAACACCATATATTTT. Amino acid sequence: CASSVRTAGNTIYF.

This clonotype came up a few times. A read error is likely, as this CDR3 ends without the conserved phenylalanine or tryptophan. The V gene is TRBV15, the J gene TRBJ2-2; TRBD2 matches at 10 bases. Looked up from germline, CDR1 is LNHNV and CDR2 is YYDKDF (reference sequence). This CDR3 is 15 amino acids long. CDR3 in DNA: TGTGCCACTAGACTAGCGGGCACGAACGCCGGGGAGCTGTTTTCT. This gives the protein CATRLAGTNAGELFS.

The chain links TRBV10-3 to TRBJ1-2; D not resolved. Trimming removed 2 bases at V and 5 bases at J, with 9 bases between. Germline values: CDR1 ENHRY, CDR2 SYGVKD. This CDR3 has 13 amino acids. The CDR3 nucleotides read TGTGCCATCAGTGAGGGACGGGAGTATGGCTACACCTTC. This codes for CAISEGREYGYTF.

CDR3 in amino acids: CASSFPGGRGYTF. In DNA, the CDR3 is TGTGCCAGCAGCTTCCCCGGGGGGCGAGGCTACACCTTC. V and J are TRBV7-2 and TRBJ1-2; D is perhaps TRBD1 (6 bases). Per germline, CDR1 SGHTA and CDR2 FQGNSA. V shed 3 bases and J shed 8 bases, with 13 bases lying between them. This CDR3 is 13 amino acids long.

The gene calls are TRBV29-1 and TRBJ2-5; D not resolved. V lost 5 bases, J lost 2 bases, and 12 bases lay in between. The CDR3 spans 13 residues. Per the germline V gene, CDR1 is SQVTM and CDR2 is ANQGSEA. This chain's CDR3 is CSVRRLGQETQYF. The CDR3 DNA reads TGCAGCGTTCGCAGACTTGGTCAAGAGACCCAGTACTTC.

This sequence joins TRBV19 and TRBJ2-7, with 9 bases lining up with TRBD1. Per germline, CDR1 LNHDA and CDR2 SQIVND (reference sequence). Trimming cost V 5 bases and J 1 base; bases outside gene matches: 9. The CDR3 is made up of 16 amino acids. CDR3 bases: TGTGCCAGTAGTTCGCTTGGGGACAGGGCGTCCTACGAGCAGTACTTC. As protein: CASSSLGDRASYEQYF.

This sequence joins TRBV25-1 and TRBJ2-7; TRBD2 aligns across 13 bases. The CDR3 contains 19 residues. The germline V gene has CDR1 MGHDK and CDR2 SYGVNS. V lost 4 bases to trimming and J lost 3 bases; unmatched junction nucleotides: 15. The CDR3 reads CASSGHALTSGGLLYEQYF. The CDR3, as DNA: TGTGCCAGCAGTGGCCACGCCCTGACTAGCGGGGGGCTCCTCTACGAGCAGTACTTC.

This clonotype was recorded many times. The chain has TRBV7-2 and TRBJ1-2; tentative D call: TRBD1 (6 bases). V lost 0 bases and J lost 5, with 13 bases in between. The CDR3 is made up of 15 amino acids. CDR1 and CDR2 from the germline V gene are SGHTA and FQGNSA. The CDR3 bases are TGTGCCAGCAGCTTAGCCCGGGGCCAGGGGTATGGCTACACCTTC. Residues: CASSLARGQGYGYTF.

V usage is TRBV7-2 and J usage is TRBJ1-2; D unclear. Germline CDR1 SGHTA, CDR2 FQGNSA. The CDR3 runs 12 residues. The ends were cut back, 3 bases at V and 6 bases at J, with 8 bases in the middle. Written as DNA, the CDR3 is TGTGCCAGCAGCTTCGGTCTCGATGGCTACACCTTC. Translation: CASSFGLDGYTF.